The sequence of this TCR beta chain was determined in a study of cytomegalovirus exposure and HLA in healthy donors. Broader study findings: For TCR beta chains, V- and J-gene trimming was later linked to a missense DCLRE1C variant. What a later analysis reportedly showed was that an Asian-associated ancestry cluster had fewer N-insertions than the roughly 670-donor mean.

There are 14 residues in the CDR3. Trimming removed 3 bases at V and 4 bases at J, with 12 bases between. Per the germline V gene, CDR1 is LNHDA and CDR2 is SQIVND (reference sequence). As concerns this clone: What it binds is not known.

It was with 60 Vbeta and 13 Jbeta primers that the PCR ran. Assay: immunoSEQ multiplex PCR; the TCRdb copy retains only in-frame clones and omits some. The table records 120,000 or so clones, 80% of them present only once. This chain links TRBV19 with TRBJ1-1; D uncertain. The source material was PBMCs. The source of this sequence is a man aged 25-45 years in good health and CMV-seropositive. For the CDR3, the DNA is TGTGCCAGTAGTATCCTCCCCTTTTCCACTGAAGCTTTCTTT. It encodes CASSILPFSTEAFF.